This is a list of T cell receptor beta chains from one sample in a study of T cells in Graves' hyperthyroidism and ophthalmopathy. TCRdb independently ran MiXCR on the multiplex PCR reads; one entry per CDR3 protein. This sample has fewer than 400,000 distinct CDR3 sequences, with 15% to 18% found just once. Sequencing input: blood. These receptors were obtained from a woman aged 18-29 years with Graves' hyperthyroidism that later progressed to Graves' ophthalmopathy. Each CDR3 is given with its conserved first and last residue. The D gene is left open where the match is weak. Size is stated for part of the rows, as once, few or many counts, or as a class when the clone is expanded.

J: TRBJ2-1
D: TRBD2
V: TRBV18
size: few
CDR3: CASSLLGLAGLYNEQFF
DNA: TGTGCCAGCTCACTCCTCGGGTTAGCGGGGCTCTACAATGAGCAGTTCTTC

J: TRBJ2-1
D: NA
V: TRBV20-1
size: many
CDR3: CSADRSSYNEQFF
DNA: TGCAGTGCGGACCGTAGCAGCTACAATGAGCAGTTCTTC

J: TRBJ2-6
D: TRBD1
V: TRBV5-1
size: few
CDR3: CASSLEGAAGANVLTF
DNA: TGCGCCAGCAGCTTGGAGGGGGCTGCTGGGGCCAACGTCCTGACTTTC

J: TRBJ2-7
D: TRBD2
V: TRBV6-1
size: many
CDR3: CASRRGGRASNEQYF
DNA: TGTGCCAGCCGTAGAGGCGGGAGGGCCTCAAACGAGCAGTACTTC

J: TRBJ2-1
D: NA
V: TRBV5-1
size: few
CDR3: CASSLSRSSAPNEQFF
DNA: TGCGCCAGCAGCTTATCGCGGAGCTCAGCCCCAAATGAGCAGTTCTTC

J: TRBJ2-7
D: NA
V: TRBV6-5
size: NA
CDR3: CASSYSASPSYEQYF
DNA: TGTGCCAGCAGTTACTCGGCCAGCCCTTCCTACGAGCAGTACTTC

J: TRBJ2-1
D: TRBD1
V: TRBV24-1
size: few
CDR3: CATSDLGTGLGNEQFF
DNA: TGTGCCACCAGTGATTTAGGGACAGGGTTAGGCAATGAGCAGTTCTTC

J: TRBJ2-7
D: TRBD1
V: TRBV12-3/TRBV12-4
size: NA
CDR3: CASSLLSGTGGAAYEQYF
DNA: TGTGCCAGCAGTCTATTGTCCGGGACAGGGGGCGCGGCCTACGAGCAGTACTTC

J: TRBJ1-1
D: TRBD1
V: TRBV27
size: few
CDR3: CASSPRQGAGAFF
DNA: TGTGCCAGCTCCCCCCGACAGGGGGCTGGAGCTTTCTTT

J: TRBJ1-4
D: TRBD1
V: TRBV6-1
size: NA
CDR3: CASSEGYKGASNEKLFF
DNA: TGTGCCAGCAGTGAGGGATACAAGGGGGCATCTAATGAAAAACTGTTTTTT

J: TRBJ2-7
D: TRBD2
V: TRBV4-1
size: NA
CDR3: CASSPPSGLVYEQYF
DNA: TGCGCCAGCAGCCCGCCTAGCGGCCTAGTCTACGAGCAGTACTTC

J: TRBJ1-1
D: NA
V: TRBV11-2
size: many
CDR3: CASSLARTDNTEAFF
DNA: TGTGCCAGCAGCTTAGCACGGACAGACAACACTGAAGCTTTCTTT

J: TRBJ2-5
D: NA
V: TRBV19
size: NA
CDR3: CASSIEGRREETQYF
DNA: TGTGCCAGTAGTATAGAAGGTCGGCGAGAAGAGACCCAGTACTTC

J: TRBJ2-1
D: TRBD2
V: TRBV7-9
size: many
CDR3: CASSFRTSGGGPGQFF
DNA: TGTGCCAGCAGCTTTAGGACTAGCGGAGGGGGGCCGGGGCAGTTCTTC

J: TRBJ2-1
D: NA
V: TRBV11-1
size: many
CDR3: CASSLRLEQFF
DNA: TGTGCCAGCAGCTTACGTCTGGAGCAGTTCTTC

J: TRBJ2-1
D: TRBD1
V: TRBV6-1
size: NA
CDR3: CASGGDRGGYNEQFF
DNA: TGTGCCAGCGGAGGGGACAGGGGGGGATACAATGAGCAGTTCTTC

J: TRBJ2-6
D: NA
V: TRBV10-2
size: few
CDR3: CASSEGMGPANVLTF
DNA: TGCGCCAGCAGTGAGGGTATGGGGCCGGCCAACGTCCTGACTTTC

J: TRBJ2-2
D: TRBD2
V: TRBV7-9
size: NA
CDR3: CASSLSPWTSGIAGELFF
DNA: TGTGCCAGCAGCTTAAGCCCCTGGACTAGCGGGATAGCCGGGGAGCTGTTTTTT

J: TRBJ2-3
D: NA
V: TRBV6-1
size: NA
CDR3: CASIASSTDTQYF
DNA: TGTGCCAGCATAGCTTCGAGCACAGATACGCAGTATTTT

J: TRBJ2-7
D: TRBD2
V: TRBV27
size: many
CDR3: CASSPSGSFHEQYF
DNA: TGTGCCAGCAGTCCTAGCGGGAGTTTCCACGAGCAGTACTTC

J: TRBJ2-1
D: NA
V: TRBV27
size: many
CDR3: CASSFRDSGANEQFF
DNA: TGTGCCAGCAGTTTCCGGGATAGCGGAGCCAATGAGCAGTTCTTC

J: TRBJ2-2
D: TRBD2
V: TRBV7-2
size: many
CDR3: CASRASGRGYTGELFF
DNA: TGTGCCAGCAGGGCTAGCGGGAGGGGGTACACCGGGGAGCTGTTTTTT

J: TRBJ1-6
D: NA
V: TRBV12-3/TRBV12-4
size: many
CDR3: CASRDLPYNSPLHF
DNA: TGTGCCAGCAGAGATTTACCTTATAATTCACCCCTCCACTTT

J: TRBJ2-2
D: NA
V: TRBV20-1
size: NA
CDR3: CSARQTNTGELFF
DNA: TGCAGTGCTAGACAGACGAACACCGGGGAGCTGTTTTTT

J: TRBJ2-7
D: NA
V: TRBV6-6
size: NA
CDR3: CASSYSAGPYEQYF
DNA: TGTGCCAGCAGTTACTCGGCCGGGCCCTACGAGCAGTACTTC

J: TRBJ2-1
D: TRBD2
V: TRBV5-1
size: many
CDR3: CASSNSLATSGRAYEQFF
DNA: TGCGCCAGCAGCAACTCCCTGGCGACTAGCGGGAGGGCCTATGAGCAGTTCTTC

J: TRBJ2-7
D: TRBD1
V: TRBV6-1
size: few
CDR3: CASSGDRGNYEQYF
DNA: TGTGCCAGCAGTGGGGACAGGGGGAACTACGAGCAGTACTTC

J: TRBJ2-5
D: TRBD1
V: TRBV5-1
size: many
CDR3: CASSFGTGQGRETQYF
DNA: TGCGCCAGCAGCTTTGGCACGGGACAGGGGAGAGAGACCCAGTACTTC

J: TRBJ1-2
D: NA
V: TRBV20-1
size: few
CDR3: CSANAGTTNYGYTF
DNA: TGCAGTGCCAACGCCGGGACAACTAACTATGGCTACACCTTC